Listed below are T cell receptor beta chains from one sample, sequenced in a study of Ad26.COV2.S vaccination and SARS-CoV-2 variants. The protocol was immunoSEQ multiplex PCR, while the TCRdb copy is restricted to in-frame clones and leaves out a portion. The sample records around 300,000 clones, less than 90% being singletons. The material sequenced was peripheral blood, taken in a trial of Ad26.COV2.S vaccine versus placebo. The source is a person between 18 and 65 years old who received the Ad26.COV2.S COVID-19 vaccine or a placebo. Each CDR3 is given with its conserved first and last residue. The order of the fields is V gene, CDR3 length, CDR3 protein.

>TRBV6-5|15
CASSYSSRAGNTIYF
>TRBV30|12
CAWSGQVQPQHF
>TRBV7-8|17
CASSPQTGSPANYGYTF
>TRBV6-2/TRBV6-3|13
CASSYVADGEQYF
>TRBV6-4|13
CASSDRANQPQHF
>TRBV5-4|12
CASSFQGYEQYF
>TRBV2|13
CASNMNGINEQFF
>TRBV4-3|14
CASSHPGTNYGYTF
>TRBV4-1|15
CASSQDPWANYGYTF
>TRBV6-6|12
CASSYYQGEAFF
>TRBV12-5|13
CASGLWLGTEAFF
>TRBV6-5|13
CASSTEPNTEAFF
>TRBV27|13
CASSYRGNYGYTF
>TRBV29-1|15
CSVEDLGGVATEAFF
>TRBV4-3|13
CASSQERGRGQYF
>TRBV5-1|14
CASSLEGGNYEQYF
>TRBV7-9|18
CASSTGHSGLAGQETQYF